This note documents a single T cell receptor beta chain sequence. The antigen it binds to is not known. The record has no base qualities; no much larger clone is one base away. TCRbeta CDR3 regions were amplified from genomic DNA by means of the immunoSEQ Assay, a bias-controlled multiplex PCR. Concerning the study's data processing: The number of nucleated cells in each sample was estimated from the amplification of reference gene primers within the assay. Sequence reads were collapsed and filtered to measure the absolute abundance of every unique TCRbeta CDR3 rearrangement. For each sample, productive Simpson clonality was calculated as the square root of Simpson's diversity index over productive rearrangements. The table comes from immuneACCESS by way of TCRdb, which keeps in-frame sequences with V and J called. Part of the clones is missing from these tables; in studies checked, under half for an unresolved V gene and the rest for unknown reasons. Clone size and the V and J calls come from that table; the DNA yielded D and trimming. The sample data list around 20,000 clones, and around 89% of these were observed just once. Around 25% of the sample belongs to the ten largest clones.

The collaborating institutions used their own protocols to collect whole blood in K2EDTA tubes. For TCRbeta analysis, collaborators shipped samples as frozen whole blood, isolated PBMCs, or DNA extracted from either of those sample types. This record belongs to a study of blood T cell repertoires in COVID-19 (dated by TCRdb to the early 2020s). About the study as a whole: Samples from collaborators originated in the United States, Italy and Spain and spanned both the acute and convalescent phases of COVID-19. A de-identified subject ID, COVID-19 status, age in years and sex were almost always included in the sample metadata. The samples were drawn from the first 160 participants of the ongoing ImmuneRACE study and from 1,254 subjects provided by 6 global collaborators. The prospective study material was composed of cDNA or gDNA derived from T cells, B-cell-depleted T cells, or PBMCs. HLA class I and class II types, where available, came from metadata supplied by the sample provider rather than from assay-based typing. Deeply sampled blood TCRbeta repertoires from subjects exposed to, actively infected with, or recovered from COVID-19 were included in the dataset. The repertoires were released in a freely available public database intended as a resource for research on the immune response to SARS-CoV-2. What the study reported, not specific to this receptor: The amount of clinical and demographic metadata varied by source and participant and was provided uncurated.

The CDR3 holds 18 amino acids from the cysteine to the phenylalanine. Only the CDR3 portion is preserved as DNA: 54 bases, with reading frame beginning at the first base. The germline V and J ends show losses of 0 bases and 2 bases respectively, and no gene match explains 11 bases of the junction. CDR1 is given as LGHDT and CDR2 as YNNKEL, both from the germline V gene (reference sequence). Sequencing input: peripheral blood. This chain joins TRBV3-1 (or the pseudogene TRBV3-2) to TRBJ2-7; 9 nucleotides in the junction match TRBD2. This TCR came from a human donor with active COVID-19. The donor label of this sample is uncertain. The CDR3 is CASSQEMWRGGNPYEQYF. At the DNA level, the sequence is TGTGCCAGCAGCCAAGAGATGTGGCGGGGGGGCAACCCCTACGAGCAGTACTTC.